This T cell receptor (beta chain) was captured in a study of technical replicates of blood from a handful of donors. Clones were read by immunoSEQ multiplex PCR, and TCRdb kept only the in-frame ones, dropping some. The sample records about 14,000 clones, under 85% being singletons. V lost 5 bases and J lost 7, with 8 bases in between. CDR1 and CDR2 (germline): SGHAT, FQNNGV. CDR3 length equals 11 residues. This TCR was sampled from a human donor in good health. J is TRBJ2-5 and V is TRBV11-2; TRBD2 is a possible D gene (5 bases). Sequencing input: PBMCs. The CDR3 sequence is CASSLGGTQYF. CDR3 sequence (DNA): TGTGCCAGCAGCCTAGGAGGGACCCAGTACTTC. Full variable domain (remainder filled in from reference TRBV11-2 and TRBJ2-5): EAGVAQSPRYKIIEKRQSVAFWCNPISGHATLYWYQQILGQGPKLLIQFQNNGVVDDSQLPKDRFSAERLKGVDSTLKIQPAKLEDSAVYLCASSLGGTQYFGPGTRLLVL.